This T cell receptor (beta chain) originates from a study of long-term antiretroviral therapy in people with HIV. They ran version v3.0 of the immunoSEQ assay at survey level. Assay used: immunoSEQ multiplex PCR; TCRdb lists only in-frame clones, some missing. This table has some 28,000 clones, 85% to 95% appearing once. Looked up from germline, CDR1 is SGHDT and CDR2 is YYEEEE. V was pared by 4 bases and J by 4 bases, with 11 bases between. The CDR3 runs 13 residues. The chain uses TRBV5-6 and TRBJ1-2, with a weak D call TRBD1 (5 bases). The sequence was obtained from a man in his forties or fifties with HIV. This specimen consisted of unsorted PBMCs, obtained 5.3 years after starting antiretroviral therapy. CDR3 bases: TGTGCCAGCAGCATAGCAGGGACCTATGGCTACACCTTC. Amino acid sequence: CASSIAGTYGYTF.